These 22 T cell receptor beta chains originate from one sample sequenced in a study of blood T cell repertoires in COVID-19. Method: immunoSEQ multiplex PCR; TCRdb's copy keeps in-frame clones and lacks some. The sample has 110,000 to 150,000 clones; nearly 90% are singletons. The sequencing sample was made of peripheral blood. Receptor source: a man between 65 and 85 years old with acute or convalescent COVID-19.

This chain uses TRBV19 with TRBJ1-2; D unresolved. The CDR3 is made up of 15 amino acids. Trimming took 7 bases from V and 0 from J, leaving 15 bases between them. Germline lookup yields CDR1 LNHDA and CDR2 SQIVND (reference sequence). CDR3 coding DNA: TGTGCCAGTACCAAGGAGGCCGGCGCTAACTATGGCTACACCTTC. Residues: CASTKEAGANYGYTF.

The rearrangement uses TRBV5-1 and TRBJ1-1; 9 nucleotides match TRBD1. The V gene's germline CDR1 is SGHRS and CDR2 YFSETQ. The CDR3 covers 17 residues. Trimming at V came to 4 bases and at J to 5 bases, leaving 15 bases not matched to a gene. CDR3 region: CASSHPKTGGGRTEAFF. The DNA for the CDR3 is TGCGCCAGCAGCCACCCTAAAACAGGGGGCGGGAGGACTGAAGCTTTCTTT.

CDR3 sequence reads: CASSPGTSGFGSETQYF. The CDR3 coding sequence is TGTGCCAGCAGCCCCGGGACTAGCGGGTTTGGTTCAGAGACCCAGTACTTC. The chain has TRBV7-3 and TRBJ2-5, with 12 bases identical to TRBD2. The trim removed 5 bases at V and 4 bases at J, leaving 11 bases unmatched. CDR1 SGHTA and CDR2 FQGTGA come from the germline V gene. This CDR3 spans 17 amino acids.

This chain uses TRBV10-3 with TRBJ1-2; D possibly corresponds to TRBD1 (5 bases). The V end lost 6 bases, the J end lost 8 bases, and 19 bases lay between the germline ends. Germline loops: CDR1 ENHRY, CDR2 SYGVKD. CDR3 length: 14 amino acids. The CDR3 spells CAIRPSPQGEGYTF. The CDR3, as DNA: TGTGCCATCAGACCGAGCCCCCAGGGTGAAGGCTACACCTTC.

DNA of the CDR3: TGTGCCAGTACCCCTAGGGGTAGCACAGATACGCAGTATTTT. Translated, it gives CASTPRGSTDTQYF. The chain combines TRBV19 with TRBJ2-3; weak D call: TRBD1 (5 bases). V dropped 7 bases and J dropped 0 bases, with 11 bases sitting between them. Germline loops: CDR1 LNHDA, CDR2 SQIVND (reference sequence). This CDR3 is built from 14 residues.

This clone showed up just a few times. The chain uses TRBV5-8 and TRBJ1-6; D is possibly TRBD1 (6 bases). The length of the CDR3 is 13 residues. V shed 5 bases and J shed 8 bases, with 11 bases lying between them. CDR1 is SGHTS and CDR2 is YDEGEE in the germline V gene. The CDR3 DNA reads as TGTGCCAGCAGACAGGGAATTTATTCACCCCTCCACTTT. This translates into CASRQGIYSPLHF.

Only one count was recorded for this clone. The chain carries TRBV2 and TRBJ1-4; TRBD1 matches at 10 bases. CDR1 is SNHLY and CDR2 is FYNNEI in the germline V gene. CDR3 size: 17 residues. The J segment lost 0 bases and the V segment lost 6 bases, leaving 7 bases of the junction unmatched. The CDR3 DNA reads as TGTGCCAGCAGCGGGGGGACAGGGGATGCAACTAATGAAAAACTGTTTTTT. As protein: CASSGGTGDATNEKLFF.

The chain recombines TRBV3-1 (or the pseudogene TRBV3-2) with TRBJ1-4, with 7 bases aligning to TRBD1. J gave up 8 bases and V 4 bases, and 13 bases lay outside the gene matches. Germline V CDR1 and CDR2: LGHDT, YNNKEL (reference sequence). The CDR3 has 16 amino acids. The CDR3: CASSLGTAASGEKLFF. The CDR3 DNA sequence: TGTGCCAGCAGCCTTGGGACAGCTGCTTCAGGGGAAAAACTGTTTTTT.

The CDR3 coding sequence is TGTGCCAGCAGACAGGGGAAAACCTATGGCTACACCTTC. Residues: CASRQGKTYGYTF. The V call is TRBV19, the J call TRBJ1-2, with 8 nucleotides matching TRBD1. This CDR3 is built from 13 residues. With V trimmed by 9 bases and J by 4 bases, 7 bases remained unmatched. The germline V gene encodes CDR1 LNHDA and CDR2 SQIVND (reference sequence).

The chain employs TRBV19 and TRBJ1-2; possible D gene TRBD1, 5 bases. Germline-derived CDR1 and CDR2 are LNHDA and SQIVND (reference sequence). The CDR3 runs to 15 residues. Trimming shortened V by 4 bases and J by 6 bases, and 18 bases separated the two germline ends. CDR3 DNA: TGTGCCAGTAGTACAACAGGCCCGTTTGGTAATGGCTACACCTTC. Encoded protein: CASSTTGPFGNGYTF. Filled out from reference TRBV19 and TRBJ1-2, the complete variable domain reads DGGITQSPKYLFRKEGQNVTLSCEQNLNHDAMYWYRQDPGQGLRLIYYSQIVNDFQKGDIAEGYSVSREKKESFPLTVTSAQKNPTAFYLCASSTTGPFGNGYTFGSGTRLTVV.

The chain uses TRBV6-4 and TRBJ2-1; 7 nucleotides align to TRBD2. Germline V CDR1 and CDR2: MRHNA, SNTAGT. This CDR3 has 13 residues. Losses at the gene ends were 8 bases for V and 0 bases for J; bases not matched to a gene: 1. The chain's CDR3 is CASSSGSYNEQFF. The DNA for the CDR3 is TGTGCCAGCTCTAGCGGCTCCTACAATGAGCAGTTCTTC.

This clone came up a few times. The chain links TRBV19 to TRBJ1-5, with D possibly matching TRBD1 (6 bases). This CDR3 has 14 residues. The V gene lost 6 bases and the J gene lost 5 bases, with 14 bases spanning the gap. Germline CDR1 is LNHDA and CDR2 is SQIVND (reference sequence). CDR3 sequence (DNA): TGTGCCAGTAGCCACTTGGGGGCGGATCAGCCCCAGCATTTT. Translated, it gives CASSHLGADQPQHF. The full variable domain, completed using reference TRBV19 and TRBJ1-5, is DGGITQSPKYLFRKEGQNVTLSCEQNLNHDAMYWYRQDPGQGLRLIYYSQIVNDFQKGDIAEGYSVSREKKESFPLTVTSAQKNPTAFYLCASSHLGADQPQHFGDGTRLSIL.

The gene calls are TRBV9 and TRBJ2-6; D call uncertain. The CDR3 totals 15 residues. Germline assignment: CDR1 SGDLS and CDR2 YYNGEE. V shed 3 bases and J shed 2 bases, with 9 bases lying between them. CDR3 in amino acids: CASSEWSPGANVLTF. DNA of the CDR3: TGTGCCAGCAGCGAGTGGAGCCCTGGGGCCAACGTCCTGACTTTC.

The chain links TRBV28 to TRBJ2-1, with D maybe TRBD1 (6 bases). Germline assignment: CDR1 MDHEN and CDR2 SYDVKM. The ends were cut back, 4 bases at V and 3 bases at J, with 13 bases in the middle. This CDR3 is 15 amino acids long. The DNA of the CDR3 is TGTGCCAGCAGTTCCTCCGGGACAAACTACAATGAGCAGTTCTTC. It specifies CASSSSGTNYNEQFF.

The chain employs TRBV19 and TRBJ2-1, with a weak D call TRBD1 (5 bases). The CDR3 has 11 amino acids. The ends were cut back, 6 bases at V and 9 bases at J, with 9 bases in the middle. Germline CDR1 is LNHDA and CDR2 is SQIVND (reference sequence). CDR3 bases: TGTGCCAGTAGGGGTAGGGGTGAGCAGTTCTTC. As protein: CASRGRGEQFF. Combining the CDR3 with reference TRBV19 and TRBJ2-1 gives the whole variable domain DGGITQSPKYLFRKEGQNVTLSCEQNLNHDAMYWYRQDPGQGLRLIYYSQIVNDFQKGDIAEGYSVSREKKESFPLTVTSAQKNPTAFYLCASRGRGEQFFGPGTRLTVL.

The gene calls are TRBV3-1 (or the pseudogene TRBV3-2) and TRBJ2-7, with 10 nucleotides matching TRBD1. The CDR3 runs 14 residues. Germline lookup yields CDR1 LGHDT and CDR2 YNNKEL (reference sequence). Losses at the gene ends were 4 bases for V and 6 bases for J; bases not matched to a gene: 6. The CDR3 here is CASSPRDRGPEQYF. The CDR3 DNA reads as TGTGCCAGCAGCCCCCGGGACAGGGGACCCGAGCAGTACTTC.

This chain links TRBV30 with TRBJ1-5, with TRBD1 identical over 10 bases. With V trimmed by 8 bases and J by 9 bases, 10 bases remained unmatched. Per germline, CDR1 GTSNPN and CDR2 SVGIG (reference sequence). The CDR3 loop spans 13 amino acids. The CDR3 sequence: CAGRQGAGSPQHF. For the CDR3, the DNA is TGTGCCGGAAGACAGGGGGCGGGATCGCCCCAGCATTTT. Using reference TRBV30 and TRBJ1-5 for the parts outside the CDR3, the full variable domain is SQTIHQWPATLVQPVGSPLSLECTVEGTSNPNLYWYRQAAGRGLQLLFYSVGIGQISSEVPQNLSASRPQDRQFILSSKKLLLSDSGFYLCAGRQGAGSPQHFGDGTRLSIL.

The chain joins TRBV7-2 to TRBJ2-2, with TRBD1 matching over 10 bases. The J segment lost 7 bases and the V segment lost 1 base, leaving 6 bases of the junction unmatched. This CDR3 has 16 residues. The V gene's germline CDR1 is SGHTA and CDR2 FQGNSA. The CDR3 DNA follows: TGTGCCAGCAGCTTAGGGGACAGGGGTTTCGGCGGGGAGCTGTTTTTT. Amino acid sequence: CASSLGDRGFGGELFF.

The chain couples TRBV10-3 to TRBJ1-6, with TRBD1 as a possible D gene (6 bases). Germline V gives CDR1 ENHRY, CDR2 SYGVKD. The CDR3 loop spans 15 amino acids. V was cut by 6 bases and J by 7 bases, with 16 bases left in between. This chain's CDR3 is CAIRDAAGANSPLHF. The CDR3 nucleotides are TGTGCCATCAGGGACGCGGCGGGGGCGAATTCACCCCTCCACTTT.

The genes are TRBV6-5 and TRBJ1-1, with D unresolved. Trimming left V 5 bases short and J 0 bases short, with 10 bases between. The CDR3 extends over 14 amino acids. Germline loops: CDR1 MNHEY, CDR2 SVGAGI. The CDR3, as DNA: TGTGCCAGCAGTCCCCTGTCAGTGAACACTGAAGCTTTCTTT. Protein: CASSPLSVNTEAFF.

This sequence joins TRBV2 and TRBJ1-4; D unresolved. Trimming took off 4 bases at V and 12 bases at J, with 15 bases between the two ends. This CDR3 has 13 residues. Per the germline V gene, CDR1 is SNHLY and CDR2 is FYNNEI. Here the CDR3 reads CASSVEAYGELFF. For the CDR3, the DNA is TGTGCCAGCAGTGTGGAGGCTTACGGGGAACTGTTTTTT.

The chain joins TRBV27 to TRBJ2-7; tentatively, D is TRBD1 (5 bases). Germline-derived CDR1 and CDR2 are MNHEY and SMNVEV (reference sequence). Trimming left V 0 bases short and J 6 bases short, with 9 bases between. There are 13 residues in the CDR3. In nucleotides, the CDR3 is TGTGCCAGCAGTTTATCACAGGTTAGCGAGCAGTACTTC. It encodes CASSLSQVSEQYF.